These 22 T cell receptor beta chains were all obtained from the same sample, sequenced in a study of blood T cell repertoires in COVID-19. The repertoire was sequenced with immunoSEQ multiplex PCR; TCRdb's copy has only in-frame clones and lacks some. The sample contains around 170,000 clones, approximately 90% of which appear only once. The sequenced material came from peripheral blood. These TCRs come from a woman aged 25 to 39 with active or convalescent COVID-19.

The chain joins TRBV19 to TRBJ1-5, with 10 bases that match TRBD1. V was pared by 6 bases and J by 9 bases, with 11 bases of the junction left unmatched. The germline V gene encodes CDR1 LNHDA and CDR2 SQIVND (reference sequence). This CDR3 contains 15 residues. Here the CDR3 DNA reads TGTGCCAGTAGGGGGACAGGGGAAGCCCCCGGGCCCCAGCATTTT. As protein: CASRGTGEAPGPQHF.

The chain combines TRBV19 with TRBJ1-2; D ambiguous. The ends were cut back, 10 bases at V and 7 bases at J, with 19 bases in the middle. The germline V gene encodes CDR1 LNHDA and CDR2 SQIVND (reference sequence). This CDR3 contains 13 residues. The DNA for the CDR3 is TGTGCCACTCCCTGGGAGGGTGAGGGTGGCTACACCTTC. Its translation is CATPWEGEGGYTF. The variable domain in full, with the rest retrieved from reference TRBV19 and TRBJ1-2, is DGGITQSPKYLFRKEGQNVTLSCEQNLNHDAMYWYRQDPGQGLRLIYYSQIVNDFQKGDIAEGYSVSREKKESFPLTVTSAQKNPTAFYLCATPWEGEGGYTFGSGTRLTVV.

This clone showed up many times. The chain links TRBV28 to TRBJ2-1, with 10 bases matching TRBD2. CDR3 length: 16 amino acids. V dropped 5 bases and J dropped 8; count of bases not matched to a gene: 12. Germline lookup yields CDR1 MDHEN and CDR2 SYDVKM. CDR3 protein: CASSPHGSGRLYEQFF. The CDR3 DNA is TGTGCCAGCAGTCCCCACGGTAGCGGGAGGCTTTATGAGCAGTTCTTC.

The chain recombines TRBV5-4 with TRBJ2-5; 10 bases fit TRBD2. The CDR3 covers 16 residues. Losses at the gene ends were 0 bases for V and 0 bases for J; bases not matched to a gene: 2. Germline V gene sequence: CDR1 SGHNT, CDR2 YYREEE (reference sequence). DNA for the CDR3: TGTGCCAGCAGCTTGGTCGGACTAGCGGACCAAGAGACCCAGTACTTC. It codes for CASSLVGLADQETQYF.

The CDR3 nucleotides read TGTGCCAGCAGTTTGGGACTCGGTTCTAGCACAGATACGCAGTATTTT. It translates to CASSLGLGSSTDTQYF. The gene calls are TRBV28 and TRBJ2-3; D may be TRBD2 (6 bases). Germline values: CDR1 MDHEN, CDR2 SYDVKM. The V gene lost 3 bases and the J gene lost 0 bases, with 13 bases spanning the gap. This CDR3 contains 16 residues. Full variable domain (rest looked up from reference TRBV28 and TRBJ2-3): DVKVTQSSRYLVKRTGEKVFLECVQDMDHENMFWYRQDPGLGLRLIYFSYDVKMKEKGDIPEGYSVSREKKERFSLILESASTNQTSMYLCASSLGLGSSTDTQYFGPGTRLTVL.

The chain employs TRBV11-2 and TRBJ2-5, with D tentatively TRBD1 (8 bases). This CDR3 is 11 amino acids long. Trimming pared 8 bases from V and 9 bases from J, leaving 13 bases between. Germline lookup yields CDR1 SGHAT and CDR2 FQNNGV. CDR3 nucleotides: TGTGCCAGCTGGGGGGGACAGGCCCAGTACTTC. Protein product: CASWGGQAQYF.

V and J are TRBV24-1 and TRBJ2-2, with no clear D. Per the germline V gene, CDR1 is KGHDR and CDR2 is SFDVKD. The V end was cut by 5 bases, the J end by 7 bases, with 4 bases between. The CDR3 length is 11 residues. The CDR3 bases are TGTGCCACCAGTGCGGTCGGGGAGCTGTTTTTT. Translation gives CATSAVGELFF.

This rearrangement joins TRBV2 to TRBJ1-5; D perhaps matches TRBD1 (6 bases). The CDR3 extends over 15 amino acids. Trimming shortened V by 1 base and J by 4 bases, and 11 bases separated the two germline ends. From germline, CDR1 is SNHLY and CDR2 FYNNEI. The DNA of the CDR3 is TGTGCCAGCAGTGAAGACGGACAGTTTAATCAGCCCCAGCATTTT. Its protein product is CASSEDGQFNQPQHF. The variable domain in full, completed from reference TRBV2 and TRBJ1-5, reads EPEVTQTPSHQVTQMGQEVILRCVPISNHLYFYWYRQILGQKVEFLVSFYNNEISEKSEIFDDQFSVERPDGSNFTLKIRSTKLEDSAMYFCASSEDGQFNQPQHFGDGTRLSIL.

V gene TRBV5-1 combines with J gene TRBJ2-7; possible D gene TRBD1, 6 bases. Trimming stripped 4 bases from V and 2 bases from J, with 16 bases between. Germline values: CDR1 SGHRS, CDR2 YFSETQ. CDR3 length: 15 amino acids. The CDR3 loop reads CASSDQTGATYEQYF. The CDR3 DNA sequence: TGCGCCAGCAGCGATCAGACAGGAGCAACCTACGAGCAGTACTTC.

CDR3: CASSESQGNTEAFF. In DNA form, the CDR3 reads TGCGCCAGCAGTGAGTCCCAGGGTAACACTGAAGCTTTCTTT. This chain links TRBV10-2 with TRBJ1-1, with D maybe TRBD1 (5 bases). V lost 0 bases, J lost 2 bases, and 7 bases lay in between. The CDR3 has 14 residues. Germline CDR1 WSHSY, CDR2 SAAADI.

The gene calls are TRBV27 and TRBJ2-5; a possible D gene is TRBD2 (6 bases). The CDR3 is made up of 14 amino acids. V gave up 2 bases and J gave up 4 bases, with 11 bases separating them. CDR1 is MNHEY, CDR2 SMNVEV, per germline (reference sequence). CDR3 in amino acids: CASSLMRGGETQYF. CDR3 sequence (DNA): TGTGCCAGCAGTTTAATGAGGGGAGGAGAGACCCAGTACTTC.

This chain uses TRBV14 with TRBJ2-7, with TRBD2 matching 9 bases. V trimming: 1 base; J trimming: 3 bases; junction bases outside the gene matches: 4. This CDR3 has 15 amino acids. Germline V gene sequence: CDR1 SGHDN, CDR2 FVKESK. Here the CDR3 reads CASSQGLAAYYEQYF. CDR3 DNA sequence: TGTGCCAGCAGCCAAGGACTAGCGGCCTACTACGAGCAGTACTTC.

The chain has TRBV11-3 and TRBJ2-3; the D gene is possibly TRBD2 (5 bases). Germline loops: CDR1 SGHNT, CDR2 YENEEA. V lost 5 bases and J lost 4, with 13 bases in between. CDR3 length equals 14 residues. The CDR3 sequence is CASSDSASADTQYF. CDR3 coding DNA: TGTGCCAGCAGCGATAGCGCCTCCGCAGATACGCAGTATTTT.

This clone was found a few times. The chain carries TRBV24-1 and TRBJ1-5; no firm D call. The germline CDR1 and CDR2 sequences are KGHDR and SFDVKD. This CDR3 has 18 residues. The V end lost 5 bases, the J end lost 2 bases, and 21 bases lay between the germline ends. Here the CDR3 DNA reads TGTGCCACCAGTGGCCGCGCACAGACATGTGGTCGCAATCAGCCCCAGCATTTT. This sequence encodes CATSGRAQTCGRNQPQHF.

This chain joins TRBV19 and TRBJ2-7; D might be TRBD2 (5 bases). Germline loops: CDR1 LNHDA, CDR2 SQIVND (reference sequence). The CDR3 is 16 residues long. V was trimmed by 5 bases and J by 0 bases, leaving 17 bases between them. The CDR3 region is CASSVLGVQSSYEQYF. CDR3 nucleotides: TGTGCCAGTAGTGTCCTCGGGGTACAGAGCTCCTACGAGCAGTACTTC.

The chain combines TRBV2 with TRBJ2-6; TRBD2 agrees at 11 bases. CDR3 size: 17 residues. The V and J ends lost 6 bases and 0 bases, in that order; junction bases with no gene match: 4. Germline CDR1 reads SNHLY; CDR2 reads FYNNEI. CDR3 sequence (DNA): TGTGCCAGCAGGATTCTAGCGGGGGGCTCTGGGGCCAACGTCCTGACTTTC. Its translation: CASRILAGGSGANVLTF.

This chain uses TRBV30 with TRBJ1-5, with D maybe TRBD1 (6 bases). The germline V gene encodes CDR1 GTSNPN and CDR2 SVGIG (reference sequence). Trimming took off 0 bases at V and 4 bases at J, with 10 bases between the two ends. The length of the CDR3 is 14 residues. CDR3 nucleotides: TGTGCCTGGAGTGTACAGGGTGGAAATCAGCCCCAGCATTTT. Translated: CAWSVQGGNQPQHF.

CDR3: CASSPGTGSQPQHF. The CDR3 nucleotides read TGCGCCAGCAGCCCTGGTACAGGTTCTCAGCCCCAGCATTTT. The chain joins TRBV5-1 to TRBJ1-5, with TRBD1 as a possible D gene (5 bases). Deletions cut 4 bases from V and 6 bases from J, with 14 bases between. CDR3 length: 14 residues. Germline-derived CDR1 and CDR2 are SGHRS and YFSETQ.

The rearrangement joins TRBV9 to TRBJ1-3, with TRBD1 matching 8 bases. The V gene's germline CDR1 is SGDLS and CDR2 YYNGEE. V lost 4 bases and J lost 3; bases outside the gene matches: 3. The CDR3 consists of 14 residues. The CDR3 DNA reads as TGTGCCAGCAGCTCGACAGGGGTTGGAAACACCATATATTTT. It is translated as CASSSTGVGNTIYF.

V gene TRBV7-8 combines with J gene TRBJ2-1; 7 bases match TRBD2. Trimming at V came to 5 bases and at J to 2 bases, leaving 12 bases not matched to a gene. The germline V gene encodes CDR1 SGHVS and CDR2 FQNEAQ. The CDR3 is made up of 17 amino acids. For the CDR3, the DNA is TGTGCCAGCAGCCTCCCTTCAGCGGGACCAACCTACAATGAGCAGTTCTTC. It is translated as CASSLPSAGPTYNEQFF.

The rearrangement links TRBV29-1 to TRBJ2-4, with a tentative D call TRBD2 (5 bases). The germline V gene encodes CDR1 SQVTM and CDR2 ANQGSEA. Trimming cost V 8 bases and J 7 bases, with 27 bases left between them. This CDR3 contains 16 residues. This CDR3 reads CSFEGPGLMGMNIQYF. The DNA for the CDR3 is TGCAGCTTCGAGGGTCCTGGGCTAATGGGAATGAACATTCAGTACTTC. Full variable domain (missing parts from reference TRBV29-1 and TRBJ2-4): SAVISQKPSRDICQRGTSLTIQCQVDSQVTMMFWYRQQPGQSLTLIATANQGSEATYESGFVIDKFPISRPNLTFSTLTVSNMSPEDSSIYLCSFEGPGLMGMNIQYFGAGTRLSVL.

A single count supports this clone. The chain combines TRBV6-5 with TRBJ1-4; the D is unclear. The CDR3 is 13 residues long. From germline, CDR1 is MNHEY and CDR2 SVGAGI. Trimming left V 0 bases short and J 8 bases short, with 7 bases between. The CDR3, as DNA: TGTGCCAGCAGTTACTCCACGGGGGAAAAACTGTTTTTT. This translates into CASSYSTGEKLFF.